This T cell receptor beta chain was recorded in a study of blood T cell repertoires in COVID-19. Study as a whole: PBMCs, B-cell-depleted T cells, or T cells provided the cDNA or gDNA that made up the material.

Per the original data handling: Nucleated cell counts were estimated from reference gene primer amplification. The protocol was immunoSEQ multiplex PCR, while the TCRdb copy is restricted to in-frame clones and leaves out a portion. D and trimming come from the DNA, and the V and J calls and clone size come from that table. This sample has some 150,000 clones, with over 65% found just once. The CDR3 contains 14 residues. Germline V lookup: CDR1 LNHDA, CDR2 SQIVND (reference sequence). The ends lost 6 bases at V and 7 bases at J; junction bases unmatched: 6. The sample consisted of peripheral blood. J is TRBJ1-6 and V is TRBV19, with 7 nucleotides matching TRBD1. The source is a woman of 80 years or more with active or convalescent COVID-19. The CDR3 is CASSEGQRNSPLHF. As DNA, the CDR3 is TGTGCCAGTAGCGAGGGACAGAGGAATTCACCCCTCCACTTT.